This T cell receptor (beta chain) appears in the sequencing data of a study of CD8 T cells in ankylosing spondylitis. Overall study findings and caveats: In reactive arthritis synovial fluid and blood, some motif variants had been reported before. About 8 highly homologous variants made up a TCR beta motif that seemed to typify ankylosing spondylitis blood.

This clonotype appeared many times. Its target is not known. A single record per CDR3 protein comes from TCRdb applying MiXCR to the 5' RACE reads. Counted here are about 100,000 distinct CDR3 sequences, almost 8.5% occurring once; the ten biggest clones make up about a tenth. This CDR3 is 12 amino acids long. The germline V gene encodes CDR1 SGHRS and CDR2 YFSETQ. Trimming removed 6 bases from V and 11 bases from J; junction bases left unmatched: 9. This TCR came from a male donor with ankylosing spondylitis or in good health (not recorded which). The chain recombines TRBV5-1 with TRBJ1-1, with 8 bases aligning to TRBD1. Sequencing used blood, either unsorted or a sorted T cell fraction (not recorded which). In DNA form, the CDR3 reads TGCGCCAGCACCAACCCCACAGGGGGTGCTTTCTTT. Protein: CASTNPTGGAFF.